This T cell receptor (beta chain) originates from a study of glioma-infiltrating T cells after dendritic cell vaccination. Study background: Patients had newly diagnosed or recurrent glioblastoma and received dendritic cell vaccines.

CDR1 is LNHDA and CDR2 is SQIVND in the germline V gene (reference sequence). The CDR3 is 15 amino acids. Trimming cost V 4 bases and J 2 bases, with 14 bases left between them. Time point reported: after dendritic cell vaccination, including at tumor progression/relapse. The immunoSEQ assay amplified TCRB CDR3 from up to 2 ug DNA. Primers: 60 V beta forward and 13 J beta reverse. Profiling relied on immunoSEQ multiplex PCR, and the TCRdb table lists in-frame clones only, not all of them. The table lists 50,000 to 70,000 clones, approximately 80% of them singletons. The chain is built from TRBV19 and TRBJ2-5, with D tentatively TRBD1 (6 bases). The source material was blood, sampled after dendritic cell vaccination. The TCR comes from a human donor with glioblastoma. The CDR3 here is CASSRGTGTQETQYF. The CDR3, as DNA: TGTGCCAGTAGTAGAGGTACCGGGACACAAGAGACCCAGTACTTC.